A selection of T cell receptor beta chains follows, all from one sample in a study of beta chain features in type 1 diabetes. Profiling relied on immunoSEQ multiplex PCR, and the TCRdb table lists in-frame clones only, not all of them. There are 250,000 or so clones in the sample; approximately 70% occur only once, and approximately 0.053% lies in the top ten. Sequencing input: naive CD4+ T cells from blood. The receptors were gathered from a man younger than 45 in good health. Each CDR3 is given with its conserved first and last residue. A D gene is named only where the DNA matches it firmly. Where a row states a size, it is once, few, many or the class of an expanded clone; other rows omit it.

abundance: few
j_gene: TRBJ2-5
d_gene: TRBD1
v_gene: TRBV10-3
CDR3aa: CAISEDRGRETQYF
CDR3nt: TGTGCCATCAGTGAGGACAGGGGGCGAGAGACCCAGTACTTC

abundance: .
j_gene: TRBJ1-1
d_gene: .
v_gene: TRBV30
CDR3aa: CAWSRPPRVNTEAFF
CDR3nt: TGTGCCTGGAGTCGGCCTCCGAGAGTGAACACTGAAGCTTTCTTT

abundance: .
j_gene: TRBJ2-3
d_gene: .
v_gene: TRBV9
CDR3aa: CASSVEADTQYF
CDR3nt: TGTGCCAGCAGCGTAGAGGCAGATACGCAGTATTTT

abundance: .
j_gene: TRBJ2-1
d_gene: .
v_gene: TRBV30
CDR3aa: CAWSVAFTQFF
CDR3nt: TGTGCCTGGAGTGTAGCCTTTACGCAGTTCTTC

abundance: .
j_gene: TRBJ2-3
d_gene: .
v_gene: TRBV30
CDR3aa: CASLGWGKTDTQYF
CDR3nt: TGTGCCTCCCTGGGGTGGGGTAAAACAGATACGCAGTATTTT

abundance: .
j_gene: TRBJ2-1
d_gene: .
v_gene: TRBV7-2
CDR3aa: CASSLETGHLFF
CDR3nt: TGTGCCAGCAGCTTAGAAACGGGACATCTGTTCTTC

abundance: .
j_gene: TRBJ1-1
d_gene: .
v_gene: TRBV29-1
CDR3aa: CSAVPTIGTEAFF
CDR3nt: TGCAGCGCCGTACCAACTATCGGCACTGAAGCTTTCTTT

abundance: .
j_gene: TRBJ1-6
d_gene: .
v_gene: TRBV6-5
CDR3aa: CAIGRGGSSPLHF
CDR3nt: TGTGCCATCGGGCGAGGGGGTTCTTCACCCCTCCACTTT

abundance: few
j_gene: TRBJ1-4
d_gene: .
v_gene: TRBV29-1
CDR3aa: CSVESGSDEKLFF
CDR3nt: TGCAGCGTTGAGTCCGGGAGCGATGAAAAACTGTTTTTT

abundance: .
j_gene: TRBJ2-1
d_gene: .
v_gene: TRBV2
CDR3aa: CASSEKIEQFF
CDR3nt: TGTGCCAGCAGTGAAAAAATTGAGCAGTTCTTC

abundance: .
j_gene: TRBJ2-1
d_gene: .
v_gene: TRBV6-5
CDR3aa: CASSLGLSNEQFF
CDR3nt: TGTGCCAGCAGCCTGGGACTTTCCAATGAGCAGTTCTTC

abundance: .
j_gene: TRBJ2-1
d_gene: .
v_gene: TRBV6-5
CDR3aa: CAIASSYNEQFF
CDR3nt: TGTGCCATCGCGAGCTCCTACAATGAGCAGTTCTTC

abundance: .
j_gene: TRBJ2-1
d_gene: .
v_gene: TRBV7-2
CDR3aa: CASSLSGATSYNEQFF
CDR3nt: TGTGCCAGCAGCTTGTCCGGAGCGACTTCCTACAATGAGCAGTTCTTC

abundance: .
j_gene: TRBJ2-7
d_gene: .
v_gene: TRBV30
CDR3aa: CAWSGGSYEQYF
CDR3nt: TGTGCCTGGAGTGGAGGCTCCTACGAGCAGTACTTC

abundance: .
j_gene: TRBJ2-3
d_gene: .
v_gene: TRBV20-1
CDR3aa: CSAKYPDTQYF
CDR3nt: TGCAGTGCCAAATACCCAGATACGCAGTATTTT

abundance: .
j_gene: TRBJ2-2
d_gene: .
v_gene: TRBV4-3
CDR3aa: CASSLNPGTPTGELFF
CDR3nt: TGCGCCAGCAGCCTAAACCCCGGGACACCCACCGGGGAGCTGTTTTTT

abundance: .
j_gene: TRBJ1-2
d_gene: .
v_gene: TRBV30
CDR3aa: CAWSVSASWGYTF
CDR3nt: TGTGCCTGGAGTGTTTCCGCCTCATGGGGCTACACCTTC

abundance: .
j_gene: TRBJ2-7
d_gene: .
v_gene: TRBV9
CDR3aa: CASSVRENNYEQYF
CDR3nt: TGTGCCAGCAGCGTCCGGGAAAACAACTACGAGCAGTACTTC

abundance: .
j_gene: TRBJ2-1
d_gene: .
v_gene: TRBV15
CDR3aa: CATSQGLISENEQFF
CDR3nt: TGTGCCACCAGCCAGGGTCTCATAAGCGAGAATGAGCAGTTCTTC

abundance: few
j_gene: TRBJ2-4
d_gene: TRBD1
v_gene: TRBV28
CDR3aa: CASRDRGAKNIQYF
CDR3nt: TGTGCCAGCAGGGACAGGGGAGCCAAAAACATTCAGTACTTC

abundance: .
j_gene: TRBJ2-5
d_gene: .
v_gene: TRBV20-1
CDR3aa: CSAKKVETQYF
CDR3nt: TGCAGTGCTAAGAAAGTTGAGACCCAGTACTTC

abundance: .
j_gene: TRBJ2-3
d_gene: .
v_gene: TRBV28
CDR3aa: CASSLPGRVSTDTQYF
CDR3nt: TGTGCCAGCAGTTTGCCGGGGCGGGTTAGCACAGATACGCAGTATTTT

abundance: .
j_gene: TRBJ2-1
d_gene: .
v_gene: TRBV29-1
CDR3aa: CSVKGGGKYNEQFF
CDR3nt: TGCAGCGTTAAGGGGGGAGGGAAATACAATGAGCAGTTCTTC

abundance: .
j_gene: TRBJ2-5
d_gene: .
v_gene: TRBV27
CDR3aa: CASSRTERAQETQYF
CDR3nt: TGTGCCAGCAGTCGGACAGAAAGGGCCCAAGAGACCCAGTACTTC

abundance: .
j_gene: TRBJ1-1
d_gene: .
v_gene: TRBV4-1
CDR3aa: CASSQVPGGNTEAFF
CDR3nt: TGCGCCAGCAGCCAAGTCCCCGGGGGGAACACTGAAGCTTTCTTT

abundance: .
j_gene: TRBJ2-1
d_gene: .
v_gene: TRBV30
CDR3aa: CAWSVPGYEQFF
CDR3nt: TGTGCCTGGAGTGTACCTGGCTATGAGCAGTTCTTC

abundance: .
j_gene: TRBJ2-5
d_gene: TRBD1
v_gene: TRBV30
CDR3aa: CAWSRGQGTETQYF
CDR3nt: TGTGCCTGGAGTCGAGGACAGGGGACCGAGACCCAGTACTTC